The entry that follows covers one T cell receptor beta chain sequence. The antigen is not known. Among the patients, aged 18 to 65, hyperthyroidism was newly diagnosed and had lasted under 2 months. TCR beta CDR3 region amplification was performed from RNA transcripts. In the first-round RT-PCR of the TCR CDR3, the HTBI primer set was used. TCRdb called the multiplex PCR reads again in MiXCR, with one record for every CDR3 protein. Of roughly 570,000 distinct CDR3 sequences listed, roughly 46% are singletons. This record belongs to a study of T cells in Graves' hyperthyroidism and ophthalmopathy. The V segment lost 1 base and the J segment 11 bases; nucleotides outside the gene matches: 1. This CDR3 comprises 11 residues. In germline, CDR1 is SGHVS, CDR2 FNYEAQ. Whole-study results and caveats: Most thyroid clonotypes expanded above 0.001 were also detected in blood. The model identified upcoming ophthalmopathy a median about six months ahead of onset.

The rearrangement joins TRBV7-6 to TRBJ2-5; 7 positions agree with TRBD1. The specimen sequenced was peripheral blood or thyroid tissue (not recorded which). The receptor was isolated from a woman younger than 35 with Graves' hyperthyroidism. The CDR3 here is CASSLDRGQYF. The CDR3 bases are TGTGCCAGCAGCTTAGACAGGGGTCAGTACTTC.